The rows below give T cell receptor beta chains drawn from one sample of a study of blood T cell repertoires in COVID-19. Sequenced by immunoSEQ multiplex PCR; TCRdb stores in-frame clones only, minus some. This sample yields 250,000 to 400,000 clones, of which more than 90% are seen a single time; approximately 2.5% belongs to the top ten. The sample comprised PBMCs or T cells enriched from blood (not recorded which). The receptors stem from a man aged 60 to 69 who had recovered from COVID-19. Each CDR3 is given with its conserved first and last residue. The order of the fields is V gene, D gene, J gene, clone size, CDR3 DNA, CDR3 protein. A D gene is named only where the DNA matches it firmly. Clone sizes are given selectively: once, few, many, or a class where the clone is expanded.

V gene: TRBV5-4; D gene: .; J gene: TRBJ1-1; clone size: once; CDR3 DNA: TGTGCCAGCAGCTTGGTGATGGGGGGGGTCTCTGAAGCTTTCTTT; CDR3 protein: CASSLVMGGVSEAFF
V gene: TRBV3-1/TRBV3-2; D gene: .; J gene: TRBJ1-1; clone size: .; CDR3 DNA: TGTGCCAGCAGCCAAGATCAACGAGGGTGGGAAGCTTTCTTT; CDR3 protein: CASSQDQRGWEAFF
V gene: TRBV24-1; D gene: TRBD1; J gene: TRBJ1-5; clone size: .; CDR3 DNA: TGTGCCACCAGTGATTTGCATTCGATTGGGGACAGTTATAGCAATCAGCCCCAGCATTTT; CDR3 protein: CATSDLHSIGDSYSNQPQHF
V gene: TRBV11-3; D gene: TRBD2; J gene: TRBJ2-2; clone size: .; CDR3 DNA: TGTGCCAGCAGCCCCGAGGTGAGCGGGAGGTTCACCGGGGAGCTGTTTTTT; CDR3 protein: CASSPEVSGRFTGELFF
V gene: TRBV13; D gene: .; J gene: TRBJ1-1; clone size: .; CDR3 DNA: TGTGCCAGCAGCTTACTACAGAGGAACACTGAAGCTTTCTTT; CDR3 protein: CASSLLQRNTEAFF
V gene: TRBV14; D gene: .; J gene: TRBJ2-7; clone size: .; CDR3 DNA: TGTGCCAGCAGCCAAGGGGTGGGCAGCTCCTACGAGCAGTACTTC; CDR3 protein: CASSQGVGSSYEQYF
V gene: TRBV27; D gene: TRBD1; J gene: TRBJ2-7; clone size: .; CDR3 DNA: TGTGCCAGCAGTTTACAGAGGGGGCTCTACGAGCAGTACTTC; CDR3 protein: CASSLQRGLYEQYF
V gene: TRBV18; D gene: .; J gene: TRBJ2-6; clone size: .; CDR3 DNA: TGTGCCAGCTCACCACTTCCAGGCCTGTCTGGGGCCAACGTCCTGACTTTC; CDR3 protein: CASSPLPGLSGANVLTF
V gene: TRBV11-2; D gene: .; J gene: TRBJ1-3; clone size: .; CDR3 DNA: TGTGCCAGCAGCTCACCCAGGAATCGTCGGAACACCATATATTTT; CDR3 protein: CASSSPRNRRNTIYF
V gene: TRBV9; D gene: .; J gene: TRBJ2-7; clone size: few; CDR3 DNA: TGTGCCAGCAGCCCTCTAGACGACAGCTCCTACGAGCAGTACTTC; CDR3 protein: CASSPLDDSSYEQYF
V gene: TRBV11-3; D gene: .; J gene: TRBJ2-1; clone size: .; CDR3 DNA: TGTGCCAGCAGCTTACTCGCTACCGACAATGAGCAGTTCTTC; CDR3 protein: CASSLLATDNEQFF
V gene: TRBV6-5; D gene: .; J gene: TRBJ1-5; clone size: few; CDR3 DNA: TGTGCCAGCAAAATCACCCGGGGGAGCAATCAGCCCCAGCATTTT; CDR3 protein: CASKITRGSNQPQHF
V gene: TRBV4-2; D gene: TRBD2; J gene: TRBJ2-1; clone size: once; CDR3 DNA: TGTGCCAGCAGCCAAGATTCGACGGGAGGGTATGATGAGCAGTTCTTC; CDR3 protein: CASSQDSTGGYDEQFF
V gene: TRBV6-2/TRBV6-3; D gene: .; J gene: TRBJ1-1; clone size: .; CDR3 DNA: TGTGCCAGCAGCGAAACACGTGGTCTCGCTGAAGCTTTCTTT; CDR3 protein: CASSETRGLAEAFF
V gene: TRBV28; D gene: .; J gene: TRBJ1-2; clone size: .; CDR3 DNA: TGTGCCAGCAGTCCGGGCCAAGGGGGCTATGGCTACACCTTC; CDR3 protein: CASSPGQGGYGYTF
V gene: TRBV5-1; D gene: TRBD2; J gene: TRBJ2-7; clone size: .; CDR3 DNA: TGCGCCAGCAGCTCTAGCGGGAGACAGTACGAGCAGTACTTC; CDR3 protein: CASSSSGRQYEQYF
V gene: TRBV30; D gene: TRBD2; J gene: TRBJ2-3; clone size: once; CDR3 DNA: TGTGCCTGGAGTGTAAAGGCGGGGGGGGCTCGATCGCAGTATTTT; CDR3 protein: CAWSVKAGGARSQYF
V gene: TRBV5-1; D gene: .; J gene: TRBJ2-1; clone size: .; CDR3 DNA: TGCGCCAGCAGCCCCTCCCGGGGTAGTATCCCCTACAATGAGCAGTTCTTC; CDR3 protein: CASSPSRGSIPYNEQFF
V gene: TRBV19; D gene: .; J gene: TRBJ1-1; clone size: .; CDR3 DNA: TGTGCCAGTAGCCTCCCTGGGGGGGCTAACACTGAAGCTTTCTTT; CDR3 protein: CASSLPGGANTEAFF
V gene: TRBV28; D gene: TRBD1; J gene: TRBJ1-2; clone size: .; CDR3 DNA: TGTGCCAGCAGCACGCGCGGACAGGGTAACTATGGCTACACCTTC; CDR3 protein: CASSTRGQGNYGYTF
V gene: TRBV11-1; D gene: .; J gene: TRBJ2-3; clone size: .; CDR3 DNA: TGTGCCAGCAGCTCGACAGGACTGCTCACAGATACGCAGTATTTT; CDR3 protein: CASSSTGLLTDTQYF
V gene: TRBV9; D gene: TRBD2; J gene: TRBJ2-1; clone size: .; CDR3 DNA: TGTGCCAGCAGCCCTCCGGGGGGATACAATGAGCAGTTCTTC; CDR3 protein: CASSPPGGYNEQFF
V gene: TRBV28; D gene: .; J gene: TRBJ1-5; clone size: .; CDR3 DNA: TGTGCCAGCAGTTCCTATCCAGGACAGATCCATAGCAATCAGCCCCAGCATTTT; CDR3 protein: CASSSYPGQIHSNQPQHF
V gene: TRBV27; D gene: TRBD1; J gene: TRBJ2-7; clone size: .; CDR3 DNA: TGTGCCAGCAGTTTAGCCGGACAGGGGTCGGTCTACGAGCAGTACTTC; CDR3 protein: CASSLAGQGSVYEQYF
V gene: TRBV12-5; D gene: TRBD2; J gene: TRBJ2-1; clone size: .; CDR3 DNA: TGTGCTAGTTGTAGATTAGAAGGAATCACAGCGGGAGGTATTCGGAATGAGCAGTTCTTC; CDR3 protein: CASCRLEGITAGGIRNEQFF
V gene: TRBV28; D gene: .; J gene: TRBJ1-2; clone size: .; CDR3 DNA: TGTGCCAGCAGTTTATCGGTTAACTATGGCTACACCTTC; CDR3 protein: CASSLSVNYGYTF
V gene: TRBV2; D gene: TRBD1; J gene: TRBJ1-6; clone size: .; CDR3 DNA: TGTGCCAGCAGTGGGACAGGGGAAAGCTCCTATAATTCACCCCTCCACTTT; CDR3 protein: CASSGTGESSYNSPLHF
V gene: TRBV28; D gene: .; J gene: TRBJ1-1; clone size: .; CDR3 DNA: TGTGCCAGCAATTGGGGGGACACTGAAGCTTTCTTT; CDR3 protein: CASNWGDTEAFF
V gene: TRBV4-2; D gene: TRBD1; J gene: TRBJ2-7; clone size: .; CDR3 DNA: TGTGCCAGCAGCCAAGATAGGACAGGCCTACCCCGTACCGCCTACGAGCAGTACTTC; CDR3 protein: CASSQDRTGLPRTAYEQYF
V gene: TRBV18; D gene: .; J gene: TRBJ1-5; clone size: once; CDR3 DNA: TGTGCCAGCTCACCCGGGCAGGGTAATCAGCCCCAGCATTTT; CDR3 protein: CASSPGQGNQPQHF